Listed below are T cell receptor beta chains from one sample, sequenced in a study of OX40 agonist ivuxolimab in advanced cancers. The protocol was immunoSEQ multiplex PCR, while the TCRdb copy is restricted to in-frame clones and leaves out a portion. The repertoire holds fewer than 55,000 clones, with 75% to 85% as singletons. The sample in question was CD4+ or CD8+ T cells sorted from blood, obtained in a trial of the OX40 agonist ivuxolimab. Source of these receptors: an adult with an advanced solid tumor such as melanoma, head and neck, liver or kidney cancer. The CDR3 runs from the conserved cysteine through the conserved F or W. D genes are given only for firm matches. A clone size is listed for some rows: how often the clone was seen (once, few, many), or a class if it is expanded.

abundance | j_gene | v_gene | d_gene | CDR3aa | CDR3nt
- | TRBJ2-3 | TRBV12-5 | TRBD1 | CASGDTGAVDTQYF | TGTGCTAGTGGGGACACAGGGGCGGTCGATACGCAGTATTTT
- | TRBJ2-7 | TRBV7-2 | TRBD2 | CASQPAIAGSYEQYF | TGTGCCAGCCAACCCGCAATAGCGGGCTCCTACGAGCAGTACTTC
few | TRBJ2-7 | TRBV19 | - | CASSIEDSYEQYF | TGTGCCAGTAGTATAGAGGACAGCTACGAGCAGTACTTC
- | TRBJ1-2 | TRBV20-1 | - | CSAREGPNFFF | TGCAGTGCTAGAGAGGGGCCAAACTTCTTCTTC
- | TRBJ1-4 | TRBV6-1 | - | CASSDPFWANEKLFF | TGTGCCAGCAGTGACCCCTTCTGGGCTAATGAAAAACTGTTTTTT
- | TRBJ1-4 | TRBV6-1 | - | CASSAAGGPATNEKLFF | TGTGCCAGCAGTGCCGCCGGGGGACCCGCAACTAATGAAAAACTGTTTTTT
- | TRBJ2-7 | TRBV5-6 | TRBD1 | CASSFFVRQGAYGQYF | TGTGCCAGCAGCTTTTTTGTTAGACAGGGAGCCTACGGGCAGTACTTC
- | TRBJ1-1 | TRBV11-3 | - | CASSPPWFGLEAFF | TGTGCCAGCAGCCCCCCCTGGTTCGGGCTTGAAGCTTTCTTT
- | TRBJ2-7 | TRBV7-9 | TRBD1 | CASSTGTASPYEQYF | TGTGCCAGCAGCACAGGGACAGCTAGCCCCTACGAGCAGTACTTC
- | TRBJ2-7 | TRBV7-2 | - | CASSSPSYEQYF | TGTGCCAGCAGCTCTCCCTCCTACGAGCAGTACTTC
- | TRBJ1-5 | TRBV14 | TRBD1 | CASSSDRPNQPQHF | TGTGCCAGCAGTTCGGACAGGCCCAATCAGCCCCAGCATTTT
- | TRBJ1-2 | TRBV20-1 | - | CSAREGYTF | TGCAGTGCCAGGGAGGGCTACACCTTC
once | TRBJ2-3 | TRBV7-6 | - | CASSLGAGDTQYF | TGTGCCAGCAGCTTAGGTGCAGGGGATACGCAGTATTTT
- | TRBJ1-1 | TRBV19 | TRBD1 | CASSVDRGAFF | TGTGCCAGTAGTGTGGACAGGGGAGCTTTCTTT
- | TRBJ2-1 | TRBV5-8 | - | CASSLWGGEQFF | TGTGCCAGCAGCTTGTGGGGCGGTGAGCAGTTCTTC
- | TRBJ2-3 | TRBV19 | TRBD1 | CASSPGTGPSTDTQYF | TGTGCCAGTAGTCCCGGGACAGGACCTAGCACAGATACGCAGTATTTT
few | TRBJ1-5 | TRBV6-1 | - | CASSEAKPLSNQPQHF | TGTGCCAGCAGTGAAGCTAAGCCTTTGAGCAATCAGCCCCAGCATTTT
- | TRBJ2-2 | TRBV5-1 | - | CASSKEVGKNTGELFF | TGCGCCAGCAGCAAGGAGGTGGGGAAGAACACCGGGGAGCTGTTTTTT
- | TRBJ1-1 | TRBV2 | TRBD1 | CASSTDRAGTEAFF | TGTGCCAGCAGTACCGACAGGGCGGGCACTGAAGCTTTCTTT
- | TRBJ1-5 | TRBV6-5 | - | CASSYGGGSNQPQHF | TGTGCCAGCAGTTACGGAGGGGGGAGCAATCAGCCCCAGCATTTT
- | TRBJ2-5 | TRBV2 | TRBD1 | CASQTGVKTQYF | TGTGCCAGCCAGACAGGGGTAAAGACCCAGTACTTC
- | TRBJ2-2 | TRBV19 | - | CAAKGRANTGELFF | TGTGCCGCCAAAGGGCGGGCGAACACCGGGGAGCTGTTTTTT
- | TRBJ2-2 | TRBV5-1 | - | CASSSRDFSAGELFF | TGCGCCAGCAGCTCCCGGGACTTCAGCGCCGGGGAGCTGTTTTTT
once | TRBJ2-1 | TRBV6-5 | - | CASGKGYNEQFF | TGTGCCAGCGGCAAGGGTTACAATGAGCAGTTCTTC
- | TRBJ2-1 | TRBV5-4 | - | CASSHIHDEQFF | TGTGCCAGCAGTCATATACACGATGAGCAGTTCTTC
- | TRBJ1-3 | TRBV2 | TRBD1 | CASSEVRYRGSGNTIYF | TGTGCCAGCAGTGAAGTTAGGTACAGGGGTTCCGGAAACACCATATATTTT
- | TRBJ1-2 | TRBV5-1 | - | CASSLTGGGYTF | TGCGCCAGCAGCTTAACCGGGGGTGGCTACACCTTC
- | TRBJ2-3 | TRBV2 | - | CASRGVSDTQYF | TGTGCCAGCAGGGGGGTTTCAGATACGCAGTATTTT
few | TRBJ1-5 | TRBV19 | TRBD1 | CASSRRDRGGDQPQHF | TGTGCCAGTAGTAGACGAGACAGGGGCGGAGATCAGCCCCAGCATTTT
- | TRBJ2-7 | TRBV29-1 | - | CSVLEGTYEQYF | TGCAGCGTTTTGGAGGGAACCTACGAGCAGTACTTC
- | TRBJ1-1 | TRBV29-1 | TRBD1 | CSVVRQGLTMNTEAFF | TGCAGCGTTGTACGACAGGGCCTAACAATGAACACTGAAGCTTTCTTT
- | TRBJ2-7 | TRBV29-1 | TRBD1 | CSARDSPEYEQYF | TGCAGCGCACGGGACAGCCCGGAATACGAGCAGTACTTC
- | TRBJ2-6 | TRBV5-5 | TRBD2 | CASSLGPTSGGPSGANVLTF | TGTGCCAGCAGCTTGGGTCCTACTAGCGGGGGGCCCTCTGGGGCCAACGTCCTGACTTTC
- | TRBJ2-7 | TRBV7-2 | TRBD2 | CASSLRLAGRSYEQYF | TGTGCCAGCAGCTTAAGGCTAGCGGGGAGATCTTACGAGCAGTACTTC
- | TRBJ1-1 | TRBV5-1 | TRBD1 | CASSTDRGAEAFF | TGCGCCAGCAGCACGGACAGGGGGGCTGAAGCTTTCTTT
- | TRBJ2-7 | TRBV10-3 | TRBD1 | CAISDRQGASEQYF | TGTGCCATCAGTGACCGACAGGGGGCATCCGAGCAGTACTTC
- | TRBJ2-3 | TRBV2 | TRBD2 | CASSDSGSTDTQYF | TGTGCCAGCAGTGATAGCGGGTCTACAGATACGCAGTATTTT
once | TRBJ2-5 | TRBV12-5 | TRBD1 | CASGTGQGSETQYF | TGTGCTAGTGGTACCGGACAGGGATCGGAGACCCAGTACTTC
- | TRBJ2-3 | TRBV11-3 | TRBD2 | CASSNGGISTDTQYF | TGTGCCAGCAGCAACGGGGGGATTAGCACAGATACGCAGTATTTT
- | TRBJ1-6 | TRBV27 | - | CASSFSSYNSPLHF | TGTGCCAGCAGTTTTAGCTCCTATAATTCACCCCTCCACTTT
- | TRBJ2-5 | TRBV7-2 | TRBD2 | CASSLVAGTTETQYF | TGTGCCAGCAGCTTAGTGGCAGGGACTACGGAGACCCAGTACTTC
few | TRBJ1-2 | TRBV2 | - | CASSEAPVYGYTF | TGTGCCAGCAGTGAAGCGCCGGTCTATGGCTACACCTTC